The rows below give T cell receptor beta chains drawn from one sample of a study of OX40 agonist ivuxolimab in advanced cancers. Profiling relied on immunoSEQ multiplex PCR, and the TCRdb table lists in-frame clones only, not all of them. The data contain tens of thousands of clones, 70% to 90% of them singletons. The source was CD4+ or CD8+ T cells sorted from blood, collected in a trial of the OX40 agonist ivuxolimab. The receptors were gathered from an adult with an advanced solid tumor such as melanoma, head and neck, liver or kidney cancer. The CDR3 runs from the conserved cysteine through the conserved F or W. The order of the fields is D gene, J gene, clone size, V gene, CDR3 protein, CDR3 DNA. The D gene is left open where the match is weak. Size is omitted from some rows. Given values are once, few, many or a class for expanded clones.

-	TRBJ1-2	once	TRBV2	CASSEALAGGGYTF	TGTGCCAGCAGTGAAGCGCTTGCAGGTGGGGGCTACACCTTC
-	TRBJ1-2	-	TRBV18	CASSPPNPTHGYTF	TGTGCCAGCTCACCACCGAACCCCACGCATGGCTACACCTTC
-	TRBJ2-7	-	TRBV11-2	CASSLAGNYEQYF	TGTGCCAGCAGCTTAGCAGGGAACTACGAGCAGTACTTC
TRBD2	TRBJ2-3	-	TRBV5-4	CASSRGADTQYF	TGTGCCAGCAGCCGGGGGGCAGATACGCAGTATTTT
TRBD1	TRBJ1-5	-	TRBV30	CAWGTDSNQPQHF	TGTGCCTGGGGGACAGATAGCAATCAGCCCCAGCATTTT
-	TRBJ2-7	-	TRBV7-9	CASSSALGGEQYF	TGTGCCAGCAGCTCCGCGCTCGGGGGCGAGCAGTACTTC
-	TRBJ1-2	-	TRBV5-5	CASSSTGNSGGYTF	TGTGCCAGCAGCTCTACAGGGAATTCGGGTGGCTACACCTTC
TRBD1	TRBJ1-5	-	TRBV27	CASSPTGGSQPQHF	TGTGCCAGCAGTCCGACAGGGGGGTCCCAGCCCCAGCATTTT
-	TRBJ1-2	-	TRBV28	CASSFSEANYGYTF	TGTGCCAGCAGTTTCTCCGAAGCTAACTATGGCTACACCTTC
-	TRBJ1-2	-	TRBV27	CASSPQGGYGYTF	TGTGCCAGCAGTCCACAAGGGGGCTATGGCTACACCTTC
-	TRBJ1-3	once	TRBV11-2	CASSLEILSGNTIYF	TGTGCCAGCAGCTTAGAGATTCTCTCTGGAAACACCATATATTTT
TRBD1	TRBJ1-1	-	TRBV28	CAIEGARTEAFF	TGTGCCATCGAGGGGGCGCGAACTGAAGCTTTCTTT
-	TRBJ1-2	-	TRBV6-1	CASSVGTTYGYTF	TGTGCCAGCAGTGTGGGAACTACGTATGGCTACACCTTC
-	TRBJ2-3	-	TRBV9	CASSVDTDTQYF	TGTGCCAGCAGCGTAGACACAGATACGCAGTATTTT
TRBD1	TRBJ1-6	-	TRBV10-3	CAISEFDRGHSPLHF	TGTGCCATCAGTGAGTTCGACAGGGGCCATTCACCCCTCCACTTT
-	TRBJ2-1	-	TRBV7-2	CASSLKAGQGSLF	TGTGCCAGCAGCTTAAAGGCAGGGCAGGGCTCGCTCTTC
-	TRBJ2-1	-	TRBV7-2	CASSGYSYNEQFF	TGTGCCAGCAGTGGTTACTCCTACAATGAGCAGTTCTTC
-	TRBJ2-7	-	TRBV7-6	CASSSPRAVSYEQYF	TGTGCCAGCAGCTCCCCTAGGGCAGTTTCCTACGAGCAGTACTTC
TRBD1	TRBJ2-7	-	TRBV27	CASSWTGDPYEQYF	TGTGCCAGCAGCTGGACAGGGGACCCCTACGAGCAGTACTTC
-	TRBJ2-3	-	TRBV6-6	CASSYGGYATDTQYF	TGTGCCAGCAGTTACGGAGGGTACGCCACAGATACGCAGTATTTT
TRBD1	TRBJ2-5	-	TRBV6-5	CASSWGQKETQYF	TGTGCCAGCAGTTGGGGACAGAAAGAGACCCAGTACTTC
-	TRBJ2-1	-	TRBV6-5	CASSYLDGSSYNEQFF	TGTGCCAGCAGTTACTTAGACGGGAGCTCCTACAATGAGCAGTTCTTC
TRBD2	TRBJ2-1	-	TRBV6-5	CASSLGLATYNEQFF	TGTGCCAGCAGCCTCGGACTAGCCACCTACAATGAGCAGTTCTTC
-	TRBJ1-4	-	TRBV5-8	CASSSFGGTNEKLFF	TGTGCCAGCAGCTCGTTCGGGGGGACTAATGAAAAACTGTTTTTT
-	TRBJ2-1	-	TRBV4-1	CASSEHPGSYNEQFF	TGCGCCAGCAGCGAACATCCGGGCAGCTACAATGAGCAGTTCTTC
TRBD1	TRBJ1-5	-	TRBV28	CASSLWDRGVQPQHF	TGTGCCAGCAGTTTGTGGGACAGGGGTGTTCAGCCCCAGCATTTT
TRBD1	TRBJ2-1	-	TRBV4-3	CASSQAPGQGQDEQFF	TGCGCCAGCAGCCAAGCTCCAGGACAGGGGCAGGACGAGCAGTTCTTC
-	TRBJ1-1	-	TRBV27	CASSGQLSTEAFF	TGTGCCAGCAGTGGGCAGCTCAGCACTGAAGCTTTCTTT
-	TRBJ1-5	-	TRBV7-3	CASSFWSRRVHSNQPQHF	TGTGCCAGCAGCTTTTGGTCCCGGCGGGTCCATAGCAATCAGCCCCAGCATTTT
-	TRBJ2-3	-	TRBV6-5	CASSYSFADTQYF	TGTGCCAGCAGTTACTCGTTTGCAGATACGCAGTATTTT
-	TRBJ2-3	-	TRBV7-2	CASSSHVRGTTRDTQYF	TGTGCCAGCAGCTCCCATGTCCGGGGGACAACCCGGGATACGCAGTATTTT
-	TRBJ2-1	-	TRBV6-4	CASSDSGSRKQFF	TGTGCCAGCAGTGACTCTGGCAGCAGGAAGCAGTTCTTC
-	TRBJ1-1	-	TRBV5-1	CASSLDIMNTEAFF	TGCGCCAGCAGCTTGGATATTATGAACACTGAAGCTTTCTTT
TRBD1	TRBJ1-1	-	TRBV15	CATSSGQVESTEAFF	TGTGCCACCAGCAGCGGACAGGTCGAAAGCACTGAAGCTTTCTTT
-	TRBJ1-2	-	TRBV28	CASSLILNYGYTF	TGTGCCAGCAGCTTGATTCTTAACTATGGCTACACCTTC
TRBD1	TRBJ2-7	-	TRBV5-4	CASSFSDRDSYEQYF	TGTGCCAGCAGCTTTTCGGACAGGGATTCCTACGAGCAGTACTTC
TRBD1	TRBJ1-2	-	TRBV27	CASSSYTQGATNYGYTF	TGTGCCAGCAGTTCTTACACTCAGGGGGCCACTAACTATGGCTACACCTTC